This T cell receptor (beta chain) derives from a study of STAT3 mutations in large granular lymphocyte leukemia. Study at large: Roughly half the longitudinally sequenced T-LGLL patients had canonical STAT3 mutations.

Average productive template count per sample was around 40,000. Assay used: immunoSEQ multiplex PCR; TCRdb lists only in-frame clones, some missing. The table shows approximately 17,000 clones, with roughly 81% occurring only once. In the case of this clone: Its antigen remains unidentified.

Points from the study as a whole: At least one immunodominant TCR beta clonotype appeared in every T-cell large granular lymphocyte leukemia patient. In several patients, dominant TCR clone burden exceeded STAT3 mutant burden.

The receptor was isolated from a man between 50 and 59 years old with T-cell large granular lymphocyte leukemia. Some clones in this sample may be carry-over from other donors' samples. Source material: peripheral blood mononuclear cells.

CDR3 coding DNA: TGTGCCAGCTCACCAAGTAGGTCACCTGAAGCTTTCTTT. This codes for CASSPSRSPEAFF. The genes are TRBV18 and TRBJ1-1; D uncertain. The CDR3 covers 13 residues. Germline V CDR1 and CDR2: KGHSH, LQKENI. Trimming cost V 2 bases and J 6 bases, with 10 bases left between them.